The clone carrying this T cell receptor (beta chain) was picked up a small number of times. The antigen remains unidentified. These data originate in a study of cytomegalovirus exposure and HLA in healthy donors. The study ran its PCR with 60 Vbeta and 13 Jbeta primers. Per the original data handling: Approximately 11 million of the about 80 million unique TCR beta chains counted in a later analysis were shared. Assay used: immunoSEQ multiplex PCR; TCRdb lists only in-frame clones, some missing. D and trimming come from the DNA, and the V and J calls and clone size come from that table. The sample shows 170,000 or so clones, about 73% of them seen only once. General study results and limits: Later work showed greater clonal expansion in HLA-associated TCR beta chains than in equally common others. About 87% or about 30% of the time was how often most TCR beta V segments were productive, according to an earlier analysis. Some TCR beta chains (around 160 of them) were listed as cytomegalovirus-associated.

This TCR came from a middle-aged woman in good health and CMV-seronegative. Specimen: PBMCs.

The DNA of the CDR3 is TGTGCCAGCATCATCGATCGGGGGGAAGTGTATGAGCAGTTCTTC. Residues: CASIIDRGEVYEQFF. The V and J genes are TRBV5-6 and TRBJ2-1; the match to TRBD2 covers 7 bases. The CDR3 spans 15 residues. J lost 8 bases, V lost 6 bases, and 14 bases had no gene match. Germline V gene data show CDR1 as SGHDT and CDR2 as YYEEEE.